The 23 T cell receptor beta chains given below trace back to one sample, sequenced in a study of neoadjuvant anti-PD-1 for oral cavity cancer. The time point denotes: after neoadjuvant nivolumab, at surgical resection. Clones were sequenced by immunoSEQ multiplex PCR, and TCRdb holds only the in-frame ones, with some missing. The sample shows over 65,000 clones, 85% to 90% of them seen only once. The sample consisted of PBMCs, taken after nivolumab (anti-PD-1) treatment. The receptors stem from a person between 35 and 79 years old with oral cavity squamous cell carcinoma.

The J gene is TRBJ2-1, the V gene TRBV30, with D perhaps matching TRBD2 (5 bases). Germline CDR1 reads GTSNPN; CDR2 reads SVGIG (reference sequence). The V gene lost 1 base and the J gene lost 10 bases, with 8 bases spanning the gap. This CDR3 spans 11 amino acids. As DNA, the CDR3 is TGTGCCTGGAGTGAGTCGGGGGAGCAGTTCTTC. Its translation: CAWSESGEQFF.

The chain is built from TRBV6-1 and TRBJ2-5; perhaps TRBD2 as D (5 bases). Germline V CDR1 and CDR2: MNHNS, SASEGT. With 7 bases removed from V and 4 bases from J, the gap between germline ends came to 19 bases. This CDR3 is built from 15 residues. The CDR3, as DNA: TGTGCCAGCACCTTAGGCTCCCCCCGGGGAGAGACCCAGTACTTC. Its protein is CASTLGSPRGETQYF.

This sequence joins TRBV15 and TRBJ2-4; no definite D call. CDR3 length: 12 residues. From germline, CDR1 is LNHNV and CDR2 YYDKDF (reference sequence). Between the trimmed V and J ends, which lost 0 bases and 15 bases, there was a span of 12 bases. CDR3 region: CATSRDNGRRYF. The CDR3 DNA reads TGTGCCACCAGCAGAGATAATGGTCGTCGGTACTTC.

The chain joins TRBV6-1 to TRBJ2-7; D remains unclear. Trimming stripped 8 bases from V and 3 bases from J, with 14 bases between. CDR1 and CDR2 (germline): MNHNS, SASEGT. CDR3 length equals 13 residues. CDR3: CASLPSNLYEQYF. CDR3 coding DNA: TGTGCCAGCCTACCGAGCAATCTCTACGAGCAGTACTTC.

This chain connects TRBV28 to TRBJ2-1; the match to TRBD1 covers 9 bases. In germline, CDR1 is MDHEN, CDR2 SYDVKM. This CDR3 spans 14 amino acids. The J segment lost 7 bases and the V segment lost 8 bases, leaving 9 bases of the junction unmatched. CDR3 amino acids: CASHGTGWENEQFF. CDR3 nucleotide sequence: TGTGCCAGCCACGGGACAGGGTGGGAGAATGAGCAGTTCTTC. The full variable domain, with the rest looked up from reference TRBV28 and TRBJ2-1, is DVKVTQSSRYLVKRTGEKVFLECVQDMDHENMFWYRQDPGLGLRLIYFSYDVKMKEKGDIPEGYSVSREKKERFSLILESASTNQTSMYLCASHGTGWENEQFFGPGTRLTVL.

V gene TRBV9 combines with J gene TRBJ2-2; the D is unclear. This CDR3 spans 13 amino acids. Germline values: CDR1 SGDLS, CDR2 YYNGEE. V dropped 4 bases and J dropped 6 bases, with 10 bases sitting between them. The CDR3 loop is CASSPRWAGELFF. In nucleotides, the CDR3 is TGTGCCAGCAGCCCCCGGTGGGCCGGGGAGCTGTTTTTT. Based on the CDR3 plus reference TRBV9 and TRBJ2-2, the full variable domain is DSGVTQTPKHLITATGQRVTLRCSPRSGDLSVYWYQQSLDQGLQFLIQYYNGEERAKGNILERFSAQQFPDLHSELNLSSLELGDSALYFCASSPRWAGELFFGEGSRLTVL.

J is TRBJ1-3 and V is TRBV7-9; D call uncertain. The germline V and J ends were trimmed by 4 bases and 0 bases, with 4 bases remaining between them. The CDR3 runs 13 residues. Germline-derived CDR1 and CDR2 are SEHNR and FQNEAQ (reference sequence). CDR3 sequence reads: CASSSNSGNTIYF. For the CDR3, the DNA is TGTGCCAGCAGCTCTAACTCTGGAAACACCATATATTTT.

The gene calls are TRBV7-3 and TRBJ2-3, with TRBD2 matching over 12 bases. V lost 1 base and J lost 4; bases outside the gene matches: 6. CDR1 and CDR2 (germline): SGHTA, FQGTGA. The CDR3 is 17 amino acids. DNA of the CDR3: TGTGCCAGCAGCTTAATGCAGCTAGCGGGAGGGGCAGATACGCAGTATTTT. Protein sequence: CASSLMQLAGGADTQYF.

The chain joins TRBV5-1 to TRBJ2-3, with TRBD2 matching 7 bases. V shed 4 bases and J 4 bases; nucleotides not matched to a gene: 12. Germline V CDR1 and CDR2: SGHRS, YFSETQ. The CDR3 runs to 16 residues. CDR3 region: CASSVGGGRRPDTQYF. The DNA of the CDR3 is TGCGCCAGCAGCGTGGGAGGCGGGAGAAGGCCAGATACGCAGTATTTT.

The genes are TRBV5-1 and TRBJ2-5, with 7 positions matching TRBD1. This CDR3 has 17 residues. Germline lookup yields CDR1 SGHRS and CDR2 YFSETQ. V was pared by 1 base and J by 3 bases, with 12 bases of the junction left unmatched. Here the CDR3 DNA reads TGCGCCAGCAGCTTGAAGACAGGGACAACCCAAAAAGAGACCCAGTACTTC. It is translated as CASSLKTGTTQKETQYF.

CDR3 amino acids: CAISDSYGYTF. DNA for the CDR3: TGTGCCATCAGTGACAGTTATGGCTACACCTTC. The chain carries TRBV10-3 and TRBJ1-2; D not resolved. Between the trimmed V and J ends, which lost 3 bases and 5 bases, there was a span of 4 bases. This CDR3 has 11 residues. Germline V gene lookup returns CDR1 ENHRY and CDR2 SYGVKD.

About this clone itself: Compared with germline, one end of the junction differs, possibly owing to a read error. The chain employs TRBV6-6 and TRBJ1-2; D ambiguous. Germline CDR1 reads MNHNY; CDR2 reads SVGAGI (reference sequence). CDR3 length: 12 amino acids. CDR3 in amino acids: CAISESNYGYTF. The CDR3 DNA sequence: TGTGCCATCAGTGAGTCGAACTATGGCTACACCTTC.

The CDR3 loop is CASSVGSGPYEQYF. CDR3 DNA: TGTGCCAGCAGCGTAGGGTCGGGACCCTACGAGCAGTACTTC. The chain has TRBV9 and TRBJ2-7, with D possibly being TRBD1 or TRBD2 (5 bases each). The germline V gene encodes CDR1 SGDLS and CDR2 YYNGEE. Between the trimmed V and J ends, which lost 0 bases and 2 bases, there was a span of 9 bases. The CDR3 is 14 amino acids.

The CDR3 here is CASSLGAINEQFF. The CDR3 DNA reads as TGTGCCAGCAGTTTAGGGGCAATCAATGAGCAGTTCTTC. The rearrangement uses TRBV28 and TRBJ2-1, with D possibly matching TRBD1 (5 bases). CDR3 size: 13 residues. The V and J ends lost 2 bases and 6 bases respectively, with 8 bases between them. CDR1 MDHEN and CDR2 SYDVKM come from the germline V gene. The full variable domain, in which reference TRBV28 and TRBJ2-1 provide the parts outside the CDR3, is DVKVTQSSRYLVKRTGEKVFLECVQDMDHENMFWYRQDPGLGLRLIYFSYDVKMKEKGDIPEGYSVSREKKERFSLILESASTNQTSMYLCASSLGAINEQFFGPGTRLTVL.

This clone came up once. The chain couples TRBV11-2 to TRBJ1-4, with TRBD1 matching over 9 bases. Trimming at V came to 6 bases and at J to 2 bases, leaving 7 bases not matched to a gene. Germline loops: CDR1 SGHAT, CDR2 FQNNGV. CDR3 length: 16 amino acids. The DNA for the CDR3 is TGTGCCAGCAGTTCACAGGGGGCGTTGACTAATGAAAAACTGTTTTTT. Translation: CASSSQGALTNEKLFF.

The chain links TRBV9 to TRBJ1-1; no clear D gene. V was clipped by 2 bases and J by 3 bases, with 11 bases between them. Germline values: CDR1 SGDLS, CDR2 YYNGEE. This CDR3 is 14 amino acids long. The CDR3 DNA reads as TGTGCCAGCAGCGTTTTTCCGGGAGACACTGAAGCTTTCTTT. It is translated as CASSVFPGDTEAFF.

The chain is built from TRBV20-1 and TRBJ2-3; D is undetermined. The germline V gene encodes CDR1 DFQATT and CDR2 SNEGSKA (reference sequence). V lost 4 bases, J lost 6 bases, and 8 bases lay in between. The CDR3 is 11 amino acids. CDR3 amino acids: CSATSRDTQYF. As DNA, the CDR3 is TGCAGTGCTACTTCTCGGGATACGCAGTATTTT.

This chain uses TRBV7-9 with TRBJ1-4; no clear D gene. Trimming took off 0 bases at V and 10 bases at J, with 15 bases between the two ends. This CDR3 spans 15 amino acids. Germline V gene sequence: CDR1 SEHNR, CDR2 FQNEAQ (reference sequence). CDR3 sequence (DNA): TGTGCCAGCAGCTTAGCGCGAATGGGTCGGGTAAAACTGTTTTTT. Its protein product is CASSLARMGRVKLFF.

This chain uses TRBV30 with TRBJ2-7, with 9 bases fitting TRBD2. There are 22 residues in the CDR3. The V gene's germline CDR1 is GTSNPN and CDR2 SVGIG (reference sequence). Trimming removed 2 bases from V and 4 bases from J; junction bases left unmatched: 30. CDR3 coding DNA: TGTGCCTGGAGTACCGGGGGGGCCCTAGGCTGGGCTAGCGGGGTGTTGGGGTACGAGCAGTACTTC. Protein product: CAWSTGGALGWASGVLGYEQYF.

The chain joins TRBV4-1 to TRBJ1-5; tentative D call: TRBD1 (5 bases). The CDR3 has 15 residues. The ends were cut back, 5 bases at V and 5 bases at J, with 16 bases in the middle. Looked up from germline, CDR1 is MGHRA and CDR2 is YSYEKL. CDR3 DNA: TGCGCCAGCAGCTACAGACCGGGACCCGATCAGCCCCAGCATTTT. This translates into CASSYRPGPDQPQHF.

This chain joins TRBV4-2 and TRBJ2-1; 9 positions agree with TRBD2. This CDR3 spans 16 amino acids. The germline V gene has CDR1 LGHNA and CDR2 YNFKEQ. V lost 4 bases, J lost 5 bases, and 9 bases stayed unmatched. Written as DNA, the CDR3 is TGTGCCAGCAGCCCCGGTAGCGGGAGACGGAACAATGAGCAGTTCTTC. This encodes CASSPGSGRRNNEQFF.

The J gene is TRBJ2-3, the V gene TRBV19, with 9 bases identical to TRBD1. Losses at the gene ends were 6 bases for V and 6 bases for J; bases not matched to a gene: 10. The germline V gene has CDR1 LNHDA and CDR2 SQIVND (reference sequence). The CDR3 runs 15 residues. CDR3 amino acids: CASRDRGGAVDTQYF. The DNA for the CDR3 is TGTGCCAGTAGAGACAGGGGGGGCGCAGTGGATACGCAGTATTTT.

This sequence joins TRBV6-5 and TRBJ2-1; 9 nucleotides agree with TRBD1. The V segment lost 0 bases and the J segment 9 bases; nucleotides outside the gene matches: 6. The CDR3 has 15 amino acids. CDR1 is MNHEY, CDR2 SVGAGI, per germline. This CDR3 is CASSYSGQGKGEQFF. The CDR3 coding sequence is TGTGCCAGCAGTTACTCCGGACAGGGGAAGGGTGAGCAGTTCTTC.